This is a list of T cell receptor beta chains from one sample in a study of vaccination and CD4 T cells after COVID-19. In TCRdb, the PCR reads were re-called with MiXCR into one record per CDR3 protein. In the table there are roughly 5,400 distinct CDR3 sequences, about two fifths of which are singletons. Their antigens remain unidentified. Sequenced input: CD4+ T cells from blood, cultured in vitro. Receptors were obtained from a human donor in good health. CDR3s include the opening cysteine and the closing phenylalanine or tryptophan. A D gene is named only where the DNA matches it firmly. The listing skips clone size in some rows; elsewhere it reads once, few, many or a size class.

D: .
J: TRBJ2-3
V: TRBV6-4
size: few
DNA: TGTGCCAGCAAAGCGGAAGCAACGGGGTTTGATACGCAGTATTTT
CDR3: CASKAEATGFDTQYF

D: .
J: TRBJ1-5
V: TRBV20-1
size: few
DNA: TGCAGTGTAAGCAGGAGTAATCAGCCCCAGCATTTT
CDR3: CSVSRSNQPQHF

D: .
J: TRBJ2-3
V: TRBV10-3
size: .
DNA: TGTGCCATCACGGTTTCCGATACGCAGTATTTT
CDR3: CAITVSDTQYF

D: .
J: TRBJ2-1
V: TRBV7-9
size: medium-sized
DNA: TGTGCCAGCAGCGAACGATACCGGAAAGACTACAATGAGCAGTTCTTC
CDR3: CASSERYRKDYNEQFF

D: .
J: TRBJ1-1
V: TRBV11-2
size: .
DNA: TGTGCCAGCAGCACACGAATTGAAGCTTTCTTT
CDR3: CASSTRIEAFF

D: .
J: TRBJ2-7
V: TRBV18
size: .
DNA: TGTGCCAGCTCACAATGGGACAAGGCCTACGAGCAGTACTTC
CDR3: CASSQWDKAYEQYF

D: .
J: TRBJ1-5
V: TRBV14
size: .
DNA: TGTGCCAGCAGCCAAGGGGAAGGGGGACATGAAAATCAGCCCCAGCATTTT
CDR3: CASSQGEGGHENQPQHF

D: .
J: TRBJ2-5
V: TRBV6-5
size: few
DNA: TGTGCCAGCAGTTACTCGAGGTTAGACTCGGGCACAGAGACCCAGTACTTC
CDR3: CASSYSRLDSGTETQYF

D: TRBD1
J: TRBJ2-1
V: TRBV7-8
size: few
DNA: TGTGCCAGCAGCGTACCGGGACAGGGTTTGTTCTATGAGCAGTTCTTC
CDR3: CASSVPGQGLFYEQFF

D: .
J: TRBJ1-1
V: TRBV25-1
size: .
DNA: TGTGCCAGCCAGGCGTACATGAACACTGAAGCTTTCTTT
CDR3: CASQAYMNTEAFF

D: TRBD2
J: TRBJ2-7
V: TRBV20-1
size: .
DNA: TGCAGTGCTAGAGAGGGGACTAGCGGGGGGTACGAGCAGTACTTC
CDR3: CSAREGTSGGYEQYF

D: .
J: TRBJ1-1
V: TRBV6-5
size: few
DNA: TGTGCCAGCAGTTACTCGTCTGGGAGAATAGCTGAAGCTTTCTTT
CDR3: CASSYSSGRIAEAFF

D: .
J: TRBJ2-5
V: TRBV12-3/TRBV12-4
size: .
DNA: TGTGCCAGCAGTTTCCTGCCGGGGCAAGAGACCCAGTACTTC
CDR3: CASSFLPGQETQYF

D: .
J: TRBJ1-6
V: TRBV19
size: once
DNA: TGTGCCAGTAGTATAGCCATCGGAAGCGCAAATTCACCCCTCCACTTT
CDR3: CASSIAIGSANSPLHF

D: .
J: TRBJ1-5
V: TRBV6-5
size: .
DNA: TGTGCCAGCAGTTACGCGGTTGGCGGTCAGCCCCAGCATTTT
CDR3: CASSYAVGGQPQHF

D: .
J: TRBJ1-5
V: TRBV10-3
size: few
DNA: TGTGCCATCAGCGGGGCGGATAGCAATCAGCCCCAGCATTTT
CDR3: CAISGADSNQPQHF

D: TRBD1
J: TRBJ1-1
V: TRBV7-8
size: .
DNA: TGTGCCAGCAGCTTAGGGGACAGGGCCACTGAAGCTTTCTTT
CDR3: CASSLGDRATEAFF

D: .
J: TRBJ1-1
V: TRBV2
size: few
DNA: TGTGCCCGCAGCCGGGGGGACACTGAAGCTTTCTTT
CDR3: CARSRGDTEAFF

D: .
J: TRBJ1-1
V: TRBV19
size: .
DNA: TGTGCCAGTAGTATCGGTCAACGGACTGAAGCTTTCTTT
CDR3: CASSIGQRTEAFF

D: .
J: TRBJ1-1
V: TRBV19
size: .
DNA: TGTGCCAGTAGTATCGAGTATAACACTGAAGCTTTCTTT
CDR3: CASSIEYNTEAFF

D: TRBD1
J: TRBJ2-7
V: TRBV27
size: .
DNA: TGTGCCAGCAGTTTACGGGACAGGGTGTACGAGCAGTACTTC
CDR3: CASSLRDRVYEQYF

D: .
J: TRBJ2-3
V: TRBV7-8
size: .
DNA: TGTGCCAGCAGCTTAACCTGGACTGTGGCCTTTCGTAGCACAGATACGCAGTATTTT
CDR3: CASSLTWTVAFRSTDTQYF

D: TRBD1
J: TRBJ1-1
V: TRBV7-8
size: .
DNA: TGTGCCAGCAGGCCAGGGGGGACCACTGAAGCTTTCTTT
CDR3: CASRPGGTTEAFF

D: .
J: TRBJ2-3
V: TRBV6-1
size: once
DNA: TGTGCCACCACACGACTAACTAGCACAGATACGCAGTATTTT
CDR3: CATTRLTSTDTQYF

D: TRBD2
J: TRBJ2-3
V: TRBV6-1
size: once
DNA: TGTGCCAGCAGTGAAAACCCCGGGGGGAGCACAGATACGCAGTATTTT
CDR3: CASSENPGGSTDTQYF

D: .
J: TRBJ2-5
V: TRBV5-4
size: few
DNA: TGTGCCAGCAGCTCCGAGGTGACAACCCAGTACTTC
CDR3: CASSSEVTTQYF

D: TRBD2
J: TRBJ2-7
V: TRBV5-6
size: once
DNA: TGTGCCAGCAGCTTGAGGACTAGCGGGTTTAGGGTCTACGAGCAGTACTTC
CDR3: CASSLRTSGFRVYEQYF

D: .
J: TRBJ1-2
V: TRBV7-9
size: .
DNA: TGTGCCAGCAGCTTAGGCCTAGGGGGCTATGGCTACACCTTC
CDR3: CASSLGLGGYGYTF

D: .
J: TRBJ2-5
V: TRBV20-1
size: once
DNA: TGCAGTGCTCCCCCGCTAGCGAGGGGGCAAGAGACCCAGTACTTC
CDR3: CSAPPLARGQETQYF

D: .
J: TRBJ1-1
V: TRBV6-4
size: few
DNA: TGTGCCAGCAGTGAAAAGGAGAGGGCTGAAGCTTTCTTT
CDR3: CASSEKERAEAFF

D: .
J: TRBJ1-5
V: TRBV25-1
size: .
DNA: TGTGCCAGCGGGGACGGGACCGCCCCACGGCCCCAGCATTTT
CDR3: CASGDGTAPRPQHF

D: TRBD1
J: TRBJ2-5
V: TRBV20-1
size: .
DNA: TGCAGTGCCCCTCCGGCAGGGGGTGGTGGAGAGACCCAGTACTTC
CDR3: CSAPPAGGGGETQYF

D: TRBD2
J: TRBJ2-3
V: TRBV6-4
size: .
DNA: TGTGCCAGCAGTGACGGGCGCGGGGGGGCAGATACGCAGTATTTT
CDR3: CASSDGRGGADTQYF

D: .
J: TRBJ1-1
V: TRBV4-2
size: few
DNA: TGTGCCAGCAGCCATCCGGGGGCTGCGGGCACTGAAGCTTTCTTT
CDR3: CASSHPGAAGTEAFF

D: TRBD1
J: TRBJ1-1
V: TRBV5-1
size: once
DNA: TGCGCCAGCAGCCCTCGCGGACAGGTTGCCACTGAAGCTTTCTTT
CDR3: CASSPRGQVATEAFF

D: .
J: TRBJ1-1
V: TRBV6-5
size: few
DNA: TGTGCCAGCAGTTACTCCTCTGGGCAAGTGAACACTGAAGCTTTCTTT
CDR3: CASSYSSGQVNTEAFF

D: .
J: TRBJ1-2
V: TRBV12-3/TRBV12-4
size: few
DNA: TGTGCCAGCAGTCCCTCTACGATGGCGGGCTATGGCTACACCTTC
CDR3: CASSPSTMAGYGYTF

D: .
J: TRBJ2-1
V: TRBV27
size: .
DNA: TGTGCCAGCAGTCCGGAGGGACAGCTAACTAATGAGCAGTTCTTC
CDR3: CASSPEGQLTNEQFF

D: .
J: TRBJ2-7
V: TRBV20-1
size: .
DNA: TGCAGTGCCAGAAAGACCTACGAGCAGTACTTC
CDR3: CSARKTYEQYF

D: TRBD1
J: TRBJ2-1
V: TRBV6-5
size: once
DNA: TGTGCCAGCAGTTACAGATCCGTGGGACAGGGTAGTCATGAGCAGTTCTTC
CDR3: CASSYRSVGQGSHEQFF

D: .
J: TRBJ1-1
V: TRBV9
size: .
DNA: TGTGCCAGCAGCCCCTCTTTGGGAACTGAAGCTTTCTTT
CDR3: CASSPSLGTEAFF

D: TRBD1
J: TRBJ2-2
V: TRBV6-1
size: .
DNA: TGTGCCAGCTCCGACAGGGTCGAACAGACCGGGGAGCTGTTTTTT
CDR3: CASSDRVEQTGELFF

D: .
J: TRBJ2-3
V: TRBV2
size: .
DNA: TGTGCCAGCAGTGTCAGTCCAGATACGCAGTATTTT
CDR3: CASSVSPDTQYF

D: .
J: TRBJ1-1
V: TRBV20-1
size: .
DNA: TGCAGTGCTAGCCCGACAGGAGACACTGAAGCTTTCTTT
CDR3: CSASPTGDTEAFF

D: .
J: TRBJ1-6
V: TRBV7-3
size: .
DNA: TGTGCCAGCAGCTTAACCGGGTCCAATTCACCCCTCCACTTT
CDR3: CASSLTGSNSPLHF

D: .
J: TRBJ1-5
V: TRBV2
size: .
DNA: TGTGCCAGCAGTGAACAAATCGCGAACAATCAGCCCCAGCATTTT
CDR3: CASSEQIANNQPQHF

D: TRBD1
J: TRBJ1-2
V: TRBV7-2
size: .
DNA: TGTGCCAGCAGCTCGGACAGGCAGTATGGCTACACCTTC
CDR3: CASSSDRQYGYTF

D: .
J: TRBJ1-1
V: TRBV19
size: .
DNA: TGTGCCGCCTTCCAACAGGGTTATACTGAAGCTTTCTTT
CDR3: CAAFQQGYTEAFF

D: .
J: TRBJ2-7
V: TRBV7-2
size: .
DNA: TGTGCCAGCAGCTTAGGTCCTTTATCCTACGAGCAGTACTTC
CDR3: CASSLGPLSYEQYF

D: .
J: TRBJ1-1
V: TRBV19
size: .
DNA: TGTGCCAGTAGTCATCAGGGCGACACTGAAGCTTTCTTT
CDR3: CASSHQGDTEAFF

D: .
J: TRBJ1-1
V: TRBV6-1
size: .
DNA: TGTGCCAGCAGTGCCCAGGAGAACACTGAAGCTTTCTTT
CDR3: CASSAQENTEAFF

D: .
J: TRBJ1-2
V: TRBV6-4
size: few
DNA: TGTGCCAGCAGGTACAAGGGCTCCAACTATGGCTACACCTTC
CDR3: CASRYKGSNYGYTF

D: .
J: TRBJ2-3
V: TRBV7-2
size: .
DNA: TGTGCCAGCAGCTTTACAGGGTATGCAGATACGCAGTATTTT
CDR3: CASSFTGYADTQYF

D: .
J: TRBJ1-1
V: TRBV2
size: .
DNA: TGTGCCAGCAGGCAGGGTGGGGAGAACACTGAAGCTTTCTTT
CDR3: CASRQGGENTEAFF

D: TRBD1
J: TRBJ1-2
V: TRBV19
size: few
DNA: TGTGCCAGTAGTGGAACATACAGGGGTCATTCTGGCTACACCTTC
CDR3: CASSGTYRGHSGYTF

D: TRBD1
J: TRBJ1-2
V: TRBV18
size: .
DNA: TGTGCCAGCTCACCAGGGACAGGGAAGGTCGGGGACTATGGCTACACCTTC
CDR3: CASSPGTGKVGDYGYTF

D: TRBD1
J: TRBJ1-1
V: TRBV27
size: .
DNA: TGTGCCAGCAGTTTGTACCTACAGGGGACTGAAGCTTTCTTT
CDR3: CASSLYLQGTEAFF

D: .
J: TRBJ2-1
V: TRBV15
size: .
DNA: TGTGCCACCAGCAGAGACGTTGGGTGGGCGGGTGAGCAGTTCTTC
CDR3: CATSRDVGWAGEQFF

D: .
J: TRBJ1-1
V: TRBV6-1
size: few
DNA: TGTGCCATTCAAAAACAGGGCGCTGAAGCTTTCTTT
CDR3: CAIQKQGAEAFF